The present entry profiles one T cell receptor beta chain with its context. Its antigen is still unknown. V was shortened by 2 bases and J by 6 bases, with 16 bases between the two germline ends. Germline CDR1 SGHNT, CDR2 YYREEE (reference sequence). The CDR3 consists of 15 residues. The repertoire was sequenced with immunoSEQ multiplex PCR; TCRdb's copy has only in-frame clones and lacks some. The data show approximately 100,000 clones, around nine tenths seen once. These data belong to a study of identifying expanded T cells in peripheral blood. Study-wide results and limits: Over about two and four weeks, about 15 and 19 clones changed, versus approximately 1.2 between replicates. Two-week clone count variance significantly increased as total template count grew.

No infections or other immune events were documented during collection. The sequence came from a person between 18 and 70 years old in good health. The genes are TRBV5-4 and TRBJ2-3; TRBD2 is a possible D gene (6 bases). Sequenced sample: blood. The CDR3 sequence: CASSFIAVGRDTQYF. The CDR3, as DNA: TGTGCCAGCAGCTTCATAGCGGTGGGACGGGATACGCAGTATTTT. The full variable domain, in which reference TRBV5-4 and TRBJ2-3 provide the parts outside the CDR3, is ETGVTQSPTHLIKTRGQQVTLRCSSQSGHNTVSWYQQALGQGPQFIFQYYREEENGRGNFPPRFSGLQFPNYSSELNVNALELDDSALYLCASSFIAVGRDTQYFGPGTRLTVL.